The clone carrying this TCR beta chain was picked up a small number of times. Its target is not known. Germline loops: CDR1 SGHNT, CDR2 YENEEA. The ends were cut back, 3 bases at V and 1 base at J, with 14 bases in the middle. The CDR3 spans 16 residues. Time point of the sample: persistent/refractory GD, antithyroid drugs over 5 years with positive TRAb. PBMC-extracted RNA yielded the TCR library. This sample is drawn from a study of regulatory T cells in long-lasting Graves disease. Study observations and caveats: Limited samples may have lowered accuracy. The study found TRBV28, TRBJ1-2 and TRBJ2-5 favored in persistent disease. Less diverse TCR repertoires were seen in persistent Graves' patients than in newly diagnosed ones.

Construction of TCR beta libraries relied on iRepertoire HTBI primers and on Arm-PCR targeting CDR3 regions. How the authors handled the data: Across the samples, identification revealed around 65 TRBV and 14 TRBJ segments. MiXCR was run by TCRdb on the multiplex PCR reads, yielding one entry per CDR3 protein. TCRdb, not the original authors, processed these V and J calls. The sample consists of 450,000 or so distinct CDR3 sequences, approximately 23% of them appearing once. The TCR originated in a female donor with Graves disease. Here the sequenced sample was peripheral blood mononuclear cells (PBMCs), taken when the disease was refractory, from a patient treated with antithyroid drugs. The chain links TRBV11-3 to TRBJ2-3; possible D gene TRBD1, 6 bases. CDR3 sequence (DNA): TGTGCCAGCAGCTTGGTACAGGGTGATGGCACAGATACGCAGTATTTT. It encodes CASSLVQGDGTDTQYF.